The clone carrying this TCR beta chain occurred a few times. Its target is unknown. PCR amplification relied on 60 Vbeta primers (plus 13 Jbeta primers). The protocol was immunoSEQ multiplex PCR, while the TCRdb copy is restricted to in-frame clones and leaves out a portion. The sample contains roughly 130,000 clones, over 8% of which appear only once. This specimen comes from a study of cytomegalovirus exposure and HLA in healthy donors. Germline V lookup: CDR1 SGHRS, CDR2 YFSETQ. This CDR3 spans 14 amino acids. Trimming shortened V by 4 bases and J by 0 bases, and 10 bases separated the two germline ends. Study-level results: Being indistinguishable, some V segments were excluded, TRBV6-2 and TRBV6-3 among them. What a later analysis showed was that several of the most significant clusters appeared linked to common viral pathogens.

The sequence came from a man aged 35 to 55 in good health and CMV-seronegative. The specimen sequenced was PBMCs. The genes are TRBV5-1 and TRBJ2-5; D possibly corresponds to TRBD2 (6 bases). CDR3 in amino acids: CASSTSGYQETQYF. The CDR3 bases are TGCGCCAGCAGCACGAGCGGGTACCAAGAGACCCAGTACTTC. The whole variable domain, remainder taken from reference TRBV5-1 and TRBJ2-5, is KAGVTQTPRYLIKTRGQQVTLSCSPISGHRSVSWYQQTPGQGLQFLFEYFSETQRNKGNFPGRFSGRQFSNSRSEMNVSTLELGDSALYLCASSTSGYQETQYFGPGTRLLVL.